This entry lists 32 T cell receptor beta chains sequenced from one sample in a study of blood T cell repertoires in COVID-19. TCRdb keeps only in-frame clones here, not all; method: immunoSEQ multiplex PCR. The table has some 390,000 clones, around 87% seen once; the top ten hold over 2%. Sequencing was done on a sample of peripheral blood. The origin of the receptors is a woman aged 55-75 years with COVID-19, enrolled during active disease.

The V and J genes are TRBV18 and TRBJ1-2; perhaps TRBD1 as D (5 bases). Looked up from germline, CDR1 is KGHSH and CDR2 is LQKENI. The CDR3 runs to 16 residues. The V and J ends lost 6 bases and 3 bases respectively, with 20 bases between them. CDR3 residues: CASSPQGDPRDYGYTF. CDR3 DNA sequence: TGTGCCAGCTCCCCCCAGGGCGACCCAAGGGACTATGGCTACACCTTC.

The chain combines TRBV6-1 with TRBJ2-3; 11 nucleotides line up with TRBD2. V was pared by 4 bases and J by 3 bases, with 12 bases of the junction left unmatched. The germline CDR1 and CDR2 sequences are MNHNS and SASEGT. The CDR3 runs 18 residues. CDR3 protein: CASSGILAGVRRTDTQYF. DNA for the CDR3: TGTGCCAGCAGTGGGATACTAGCGGGGGTCCGAAGGACAGATACGCAGTATTTT.

In regard to this clone: This sequence may be a read error, since a much larger clone differs from it by one base. The genes are TRBV6-6 and TRBJ2-7; TRBD1 aligns across 7 bases. Germline CDR1 reads MNHNY; CDR2 reads SVGAGI (reference sequence). The ends lost 2 bases at V and 3 bases at J; junction bases unmatched: 1. This CDR3 is built from 13 residues. CDR3 loop: CASSYGDSYEQYF. The CDR3 nucleotides are TGTGCCAGCAGTTACGGGGACAGCTACGAGCAGTACTTC.

The chain carries TRBV28 and TRBJ1-4, with no clear D. The V end was cut by 5 bases, the J end by 2 bases, with 12 bases between. The germline V gene has CDR1 MDHEN and CDR2 SYDVKM. CDR3 size: 15 residues. CDR3 loop: CASSASGFTNEKLFF. In nucleotides, the CDR3 is TGTGCCAGCAGTGCCTCCGGGTTCACTAATGAAAAACTGTTTTTT.

The rearrangement joins TRBV29-1 to TRBJ1-1; D gene unclear. CDR1 SQVTM and CDR2 ANQGSEA come from the germline V gene. Trimming shortened V by 7 bases and J by 3 bases, and 6 bases separated the two germline ends. The CDR3 is made up of 10 amino acids. The DNA of the CDR3 is TGCAGCGGTAGTGACACTGAAGCTTTCTTT. This sequence encodes CSGSDTEAFF.

The V call is TRBV2, the J call TRBJ1-4, with D perhaps TRBD1 (6 bases). The CDR3 is made up of 11 amino acids. Germline V lookup: CDR1 SNHLY, CDR2 FYNNEI. The V end was cut by 4 bases, the J end by 13 bases, with 10 bases between. The CDR3 coding sequence is TGTGCCAGCAGTGGACAGGAGATACTGTTTTTT. The encoded protein is CASSGQEILFF.

V gene TRBV5-4 combines with J gene TRBJ2-3, with D unclear. This CDR3 comprises 16 residues. V gave up 5 bases and J gave up 5 bases, with 21 bases separating them. Germline CDR1 and CDR2: SGHNT and YYREEE (reference sequence). The chain's CDR3 is CASSESRYQVGDTQYF. The CDR3 DNA reads as TGTGCCAGCAGTGAGTCCCGCTACCAGGTAGGAGATACGCAGTATTTT.

The V and J genes are TRBV6-5 and TRBJ2-5, with 9 bases fitting TRBD2. V was clipped by 0 bases and J by 7 bases; unmatched bases: 9. Germline V CDR1 and CDR2: MNHEY, SVGAGI. The CDR3 runs to 16 residues. CDR3 residues: CASSYSWRGGIGTQYF. Written as DNA, the CDR3 is TGTGCCAGCAGTTACTCATGGCGGGGGGGAATAGGGACCCAGTACTTC.

The chain is built from TRBV5-8 and TRBJ1-2; TRBD1 might be the D (5 bases). The germline V gene encodes CDR1 SGHTS and CDR2 YDEGEE. Trimming removed 1 base from V and 8 bases from J, with 24 bases in between. This CDR3 spans 17 amino acids. The CDR3 DNA reads as TGTGCCAGCAGCTTGTATGTTGGTGGGGCCGGATCTTCAGGCTACACCTTC. It encodes CASSLYVGGAGSSGYTF.

The genes are TRBV3-1 (or the pseudogene TRBV3-2) and TRBJ1-1; perhaps TRBD1 as D (6 bases). The V gene lost 4 bases and the J gene lost 1 base, with 13 bases spanning the gap. This CDR3 has 15 residues. Per the germline V gene, CDR1 is LGHDT and CDR2 is YNNKEL (reference sequence). The CDR3: CASSLLGAPNTEAFF. CDR3 in DNA: TGTGCCAGCAGCCTTTTGGGGGCCCCGAACACTGAAGCTTTCTTT.

As to this clone: This same CDR3 is encoded by further DNA sequences in the sample. The chain employs TRBV6-5 and TRBJ2-2, with 8 bases matching TRBD2. Germline values: CDR1 MNHEY, CDR2 SVGAGI. The CDR3 totals 14 residues. V shed 2 bases and J 4 bases; nucleotides not matched to a gene: 0. This chain's CDR3 is CASSYRGGTGELFF. CDR3 coding DNA: TGTGCCAGCAGTTACCGGGGGGGCACCGGGGAGCTGTTTTTT.

V usage is TRBV10-2 and J usage is TRBJ1-2; a weak D match, TRBD1 (6 bases). This CDR3 region has 12 residues. V was pared by 7 bases and J by 7 bases, with 13 bases between. Germline assignment: CDR1 WSHSY and CDR2 SAAADI. CDR3 bases: TGCGCCAGCACCGACCAGGGGTTTGGCTACACCTTC. It is translated as CASTDQGFGYTF.

The chain joins TRBV29-1 to TRBJ1-6; a weak D match, TRBD1 (5 bases). CDR3 length: 12 amino acids. Trimming took off 7 bases at V and 8 bases at J, with 12 bases between the two ends. Germline CDR1 is SQVTM and CDR2 is ANQGSEA. The DNA for the CDR3 is TGCAGCGCGGGGGAGGACTATTCACCCCTCCACTTT. As protein: CSAGEDYSPLHF.

CDR3 sequence reads: CATSREGEAYEQYF. DNA for the CDR3: TGTGCCACCAGCAGAGAGGGGGAGGCCTACGAGCAGTACTTC. The rearrangement links TRBV15 to TRBJ2-7; a weak D match, TRBD2 (6 bases). The CDR3 sequence is 14 residues long. Looked up from germline, CDR1 is LNHNV and CDR2 is YYDKDF (reference sequence). V lost 0 bases and J lost 2, with 8 bases in between. The variable domain in full, with the rest retrieved from reference TRBV15 and TRBJ2-7, is DAMVIQNPRYQVTQFGKPVTLSCSQTLNHNVMYWYQQKSSQAPKLLFHYYDKDFNNEADTPDNFQSRRPNTSFCFLDIRSPGLGDTAMYLCATSREGEAYEQYFGPGTRLTVT.

The chain has TRBV5-1 and TRBJ2-3; 10 bases match TRBD2. With V trimmed by 7 bases and J by 3 bases, 5 bases remained unmatched. The CDR3 has 14 amino acids. The germline CDR1 and CDR2 sequences are SGHRS and YFSETQ. In nucleotides, the CDR3 is TGCGCCAGCTCGGAGACTAGCGGGACAGATACGCAGTATTTT. It yields the protein CASSETSGTDTQYF.

V gene TRBV27 combines with J gene TRBJ2-1, with 10 bases identical to TRBD2. The CDR3 has 21 residues. V shed 3 bases, J shed 3 bases, and the junction held 20 bases outside the gene matches. Germline assignment: CDR1 MNHEY and CDR2 SMNVEV (reference sequence). As DNA, the CDR3 is TGTGCCAGCAGTTTCGAAGCCTACGGGCTAGCGGGGGCCAATATCTACAATGAGCAGTTCTTC. Translated, it gives CASSFEAYGLAGANIYNEQFF.

DNA for the CDR3: TGCAGCGTTGATAAATTGCAGGTCAATAGCAATCAGCCCCAGCATTTT. As protein: CSVDKLQVNSNQPQHF. The chain joins TRBV29-1 to TRBJ1-5; the D is unclear. This CDR3 spans 16 amino acids. Germline V CDR1 and CDR2: SQVTM, ANQGSEA. The ends were cut back, 3 bases at V and 0 bases at J, with 15 bases in the middle.

V gene TRBV5-4 combines with J gene TRBJ2-7; D is uncertain. CDR3 size: 14 residues. Deletions cut 4 bases from V and 3 bases from J, with 14 bases between. Germline CDR1 is SGHNT and CDR2 is YYREEE (reference sequence). CDR3 region: CASSQLSSRYEQYF. The CDR3, as DNA: TGTGCCAGCAGCCAACTTTCGTCCCGCTACGAGCAGTACTTC.

The J gene is TRBJ2-1, the V gene TRBV5-1; 12 nucleotides align to TRBD2. The germline V gene encodes CDR1 SGHRS and CDR2 YFSETQ. V shed 0 bases, J shed 3 bases, and the junction held 4 bases outside the gene matches. The CDR3 spans 17 residues. The CDR3 spells CASSLEPSGGDYNEQFF. The CDR3 nucleotides read TGCGCCAGCAGCTTGGAGCCTAGCGGGGGGGACTACAATGAGCAGTTCTTC.

This clone has a single count. V is TRBV5-1 and J is TRBJ1-1; tentatively, D is TRBD1 (6 bases). Germline V gene data show CDR1 as SGHRS and CDR2 as YFSETQ. Trimming pared 0 bases from V and 8 bases from J, leaving 14 bases between. CDR3 length: 14 residues. Here the CDR3 DNA reads TGCGCCAGCAGCTTGGGCGGGGGCCTGACAGAAGCTTTCTTT. Protein product: CASSLGGGLTEAFF.

CDR3 nucleotide sequence: TGTGCCAGCAGCCGCGAATCGTACACTGAAGCTTTCTTT. Its translation: CASSRESYTEAFF. The chain is built from TRBV7-6 and TRBJ1-1; D remains ambiguous. Germline V gene sequence: CDR1 SGHVS, CDR2 FNYEAQ. The length of the CDR3 is 13 residues. With 5 bases removed from V and 3 bases from J, the gap between germline ends came to 10 bases.

V is TRBV15 and J is TRBJ1-4; 10 positions match TRBD1. CDR1 is LNHNV and CDR2 is YYDKDF in the germline V gene (reference sequence). The V and J ends lost 6 bases and 1 base, in that order; junction bases with no gene match: 5. The CDR3 spans 16 residues. This chain's CDR3 is CATRVRTGGTNEKLFF. DNA for the CDR3: TGTGCCACCAGGGTACGGACAGGGGGAACTAATGAAAAACTGTTTTTT.

V is TRBV19 and J is TRBJ2-2; 9 bases line up with TRBD1. V dropped 8 bases and J dropped 3; count of bases not matched to a gene: 4. The length of the CDR3 is 14 residues. Germline CDR1 reads LNHDA; CDR2 reads SQIVND (reference sequence). CDR3 protein: CASCRQGDTGELFF. DNA of the CDR3: TGTGCCAGTTGCCGACAGGGGGACACCGGGGAGCTGTTTTTT.

This clone was seen a single time. The chain joins TRBV25-1 to TRBJ1-4; possibly TRBD1 for D (6 bases). Trimming removed 1 base at V and 5 bases at J, with 8 bases between. Germline CDR1 MGHDK, CDR2 SYGVNS. The CDR3 is made up of 14 amino acids. Here the CDR3 DNA reads TGTGCCAGCAGTGAATTAGGACAGAATGAAAAACTGTTTTTT. Residues: CASSELGQNEKLFF.

The chain recombines TRBV6-5 with TRBJ1-5; D might be TRBD1 (5 bases). The CDR3 totals 14 residues. Germline-derived CDR1 and CDR2 are MNHEY and SVGAGI. The V end lost 6 bases, the J end lost 4 bases, and 13 bases lay between the germline ends. The CDR3 here is CASREGSVNQPQHF. The CDR3 DNA reads TGTGCCAGCAGGGAGGGGTCCGTTAATCAGCCCCAGCATTTT.

The V gene is TRBV6-1, the J gene TRBJ1-6, with D perhaps TRBD1 (5 bases). There are 19 residues in the CDR3. Trimming took off 0 bases at V and 6 bases at J, with 21 bases between the two ends. Per the germline V gene, CDR1 is MNHNS and CDR2 is SASEGT. The CDR3 here is CASSEALFRGEGGNSPLHF. In DNA, the CDR3 is TGTGCCAGCAGTGAAGCGCTTTTTAGGGGCGAGGGAGGTAATTCACCCCTCCACTTT.

This clone was picked up one time. The chain has TRBV11-2 and TRBJ1-2; tentatively, D is TRBD1 (5 bases). Germline values: CDR1 SGHAT, CDR2 FQNNGV. The CDR3 spans 13 residues. Trimming stripped 5 bases from V and 1 base from J, with 8 bases between. CDR3 in amino acids: CASSIDSNYGYTF. The CDR3, as DNA: TGTGCCAGCAGCATCGACAGTAACTATGGCTACACCTTC.

The rearrangement uses TRBV6-5 and TRBJ1-2, with 10 positions matching TRBD1. There are 15 residues in the CDR3. Germline trimming cut 0 bases from V and 8 bases from J; bases unmatched to any gene: 6. Looked up from germline, CDR1 is MNHEY and CDR2 is SVGAGI. CDR3 region: CASSYSTGGGQGYTF. CDR3 sequence (DNA): TGTGCCAGCAGTTACTCGACAGGGGGCGGACAAGGCTACACCTTC.

The CDR3 loop reads CASSPRGRTDTQYF. CDR3 nucleotides: TGTGCCAGCAGCCCGCGGGGTCGCACAGATACGCAGTATTTT. The chain combines TRBV7-9 with TRBJ2-3, with D possibly matching TRBD2 (6 bases). V was clipped by 5 bases and J by 1 base, with 10 bases between them. Looked up from germline, CDR1 is SEHNR and CDR2 is FQNEAQ (reference sequence). The CDR3 extends over 14 amino acids.

CDR3 in amino acids: CASSEAFNYEQYF. In DNA form, the CDR3 reads TGTGCCAGCAGTGAAGCCTTTAACTACGAGCAGTACTTC. J is TRBJ2-7 and V is TRBV6-1; D remains ambiguous. Per the germline V gene, CDR1 is MNHNS and CDR2 is SASEGT. Trimming removed 0 bases from V and 3 bases from J, with 6 bases in between. This CDR3 spans 13 amino acids.

The V gene is TRBV7-3, the J gene TRBJ2-7, with 10 positions matching TRBD1. Looked up from germline, CDR1 is SGHTA and CDR2 is FQGTGA. This CDR3 spans 14 amino acids. V trimming: 3 bases; J trimming: 6 bases; junction bases outside the gene matches: 5. The CDR3 here is CASSLGTGASEQYF. In DNA, the CDR3 is TGTGCCAGCAGCTTGGGGACAGGGGCCTCCGAGCAGTACTTC. Filled out from reference TRBV7-3 and TRBJ2-7, the complete variable domain reads GAGVSQTPSNKVTEKGKYVELRCDPISGHTALYWYRQSLGQGPEFLIYFQGTGAADDSGLPNDRFFAVRPEGSVSTLKIQRTERGDSAVYLCASSLGTGASEQYFGPGTRLTVT.

The chain couples TRBV27 to TRBJ2-1; 10 bases map to TRBD2. Germline V lookup: CDR1 MNHEY, CDR2 SMNVEV (reference sequence). CDR3 length equals 15 residues. V shed 3 bases and J 6 bases; nucleotides not matched to a gene: 5. CDR3 DNA sequence: TGTGCCAGCAGTTTCATAGCGGGGGGTATCAATGAGCAGTTCTTC. Amino acids: CASSFIAGGINEQFF.